The TCR beta chain described here comes from a study of blood T cell repertoires in COVID-19 (dated by TCRdb to between 2020 and 2021). Notes on the research overall: The collaborator samples originated in the United States, Italy and Spain and spanned the acute and convalescent phases of COVID-19. The samples were drawn from the first 160 participants of the ongoing ImmuneRACE study and from about 1,200 subjects provided by 6 global collaborators. Nearly every sample came with metadata listing a de-identified subject ID, COVID-19 status, age in years and sex. A freely available public database, intended as a resource for researchers studying the immune response to SARS-CoV-2, is where the repertoires were released. The material from the prospective study consisted of cDNA or gDNA derived from T cells, B-cell-depleted T cells, or PBMCs. Deeply sampled blood TCRbeta repertoires from subjects exposed to, actively infected with, or recovered from COVID-19 were included in the dataset. Where available, HLA class I and class II types were taken from metadata supplied by the sample provider and were not determined by assay-based typing.

Whole blood was collected in K2EDTA tubes by collaborating institutions according to the institutions' own protocols. For TCRbeta analysis, collaborators shipped samples in one of three forms: frozen whole blood, isolated PBMCs, or DNA extracted from either of those sample types. Study-wide findings and limitations: How much clinical and demographic metadata was included differed by source and by participant, and the metadata was provided uncurated.

The CDR3 sequence holds 12 residues, the cysteine and phenylalanine included. The retained sequence is limited to the CDR3, 36 bases, with the frame set at the first base. Trimming at the junction amounts to 6 bases on V and 4 bases on J, and the germline ends lie 7 bases apart. The germline V gene provides CDR1 SGHTA and CDR2 FQGNSA. TCRbeta CDR3 regions were amplified from genomic DNA using the immunoSEQ Assay, a bias-controlled multiplex PCR. The source study handled its data this way. The number of nucleated cells in each sample was estimated by amplification of reference gene primers within the assay. Sequence reads were collapsed and filtered to measure the absolute abundance of every unique TCRbeta CDR3 rearrangement. For each sample, productive Simpson clonality was calculated as the square root of Simpson's diversity index across productive rearrangements. TCRdb holds this immuneACCESS table with in-frame rearrangements only. Some clones are missing; in checked studies, unresolved V genes explain under half, and the rest has no known cause. That table is the source of V, J and clone size, and D and trimming were worked out from the DNA. Here the sample has about 70,000 clones; over 70% occur a single time. About 40% of the sample belongs to the ten largest clones.

About this clone itself: No cognate antigen has been identified for it. Base qualities are missing; no much larger clone stands one base away.

Sequencing was performed on peripheral blood. The TCR comes from a woman aged 70 to 79 with acute or convalescent COVID-19. The rearranged segments are TRBV7-2 and TRBJ2-1; the D gene identity is not certain. This receptor has the CDR3 CASSSQYNEQFF. The sequenced DNA: TGTGCCAGCAGTTCTCAGTACAATGAGCAGTTCTTC.